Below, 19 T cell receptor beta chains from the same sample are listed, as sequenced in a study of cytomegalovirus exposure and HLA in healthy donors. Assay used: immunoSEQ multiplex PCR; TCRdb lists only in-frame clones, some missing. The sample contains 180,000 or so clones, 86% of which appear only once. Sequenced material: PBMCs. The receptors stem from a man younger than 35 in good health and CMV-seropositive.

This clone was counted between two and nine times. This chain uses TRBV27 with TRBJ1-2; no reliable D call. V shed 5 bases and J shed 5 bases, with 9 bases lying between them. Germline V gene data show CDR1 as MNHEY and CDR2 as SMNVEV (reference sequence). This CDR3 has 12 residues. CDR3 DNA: TGTGCCAGCAGTCCAGCGGGGTATGGCTACACCTTC. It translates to CASSPAGYGYTF.

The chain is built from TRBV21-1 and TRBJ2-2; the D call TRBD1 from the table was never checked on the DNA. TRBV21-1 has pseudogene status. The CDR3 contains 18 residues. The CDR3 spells CASSKEGVAPQYTGELFF. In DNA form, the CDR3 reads TGTGCCAGCAGCAAAGAAGGGGTGGCCCCCCAGTACACCGGGGAGCTGTTTTTT.

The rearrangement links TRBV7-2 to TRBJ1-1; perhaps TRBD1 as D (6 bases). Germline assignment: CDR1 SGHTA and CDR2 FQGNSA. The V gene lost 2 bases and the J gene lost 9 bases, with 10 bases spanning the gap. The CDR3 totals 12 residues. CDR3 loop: CASSLNGQKAFF. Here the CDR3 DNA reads TGTGCCAGCAGCTTAAATGGACAGAAAGCTTTCTTT.

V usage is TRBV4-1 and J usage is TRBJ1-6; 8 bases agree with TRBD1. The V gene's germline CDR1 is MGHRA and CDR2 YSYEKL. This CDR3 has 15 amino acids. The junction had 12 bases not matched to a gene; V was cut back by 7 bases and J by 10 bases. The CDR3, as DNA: TGCGCCAGCACCCCACCGGACAGGGAGAACTCACCCCTCCACTTT. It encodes CASTPPDRENSPLHF.

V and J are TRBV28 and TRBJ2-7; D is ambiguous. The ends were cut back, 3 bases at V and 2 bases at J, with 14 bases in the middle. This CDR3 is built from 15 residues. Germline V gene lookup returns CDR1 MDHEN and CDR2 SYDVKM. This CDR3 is CASSFNEAATYEQYF. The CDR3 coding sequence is TGTGCCAGCAGTTTTAACGAGGCGGCCACCTACGAGCAGTACTTC.

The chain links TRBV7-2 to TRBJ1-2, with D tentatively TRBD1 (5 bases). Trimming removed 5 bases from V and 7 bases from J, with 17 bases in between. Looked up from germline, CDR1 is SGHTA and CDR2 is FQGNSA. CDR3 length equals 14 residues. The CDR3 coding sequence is TGTGCCAGCAGCCAGATGATAAAGGGGTCTGGCTACACCTTC. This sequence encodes CASSQMIKGSGYTF.

The CDR3 coding sequence is TGTGCCAGCAGGCTCTACAGGGACGGCTACACCTTC. Residues: CASRLYRDGYTF. V gene TRBV6-1 combines with J gene TRBJ1-2, with a possible D match to TRBD1 (6 bases). The CDR3 is made up of 12 amino acids. Deletions cut 6 bases from V and 8 bases from J, with 13 bases between. The germline gives CDR1 MNHNS, CDR2 SASEGT.

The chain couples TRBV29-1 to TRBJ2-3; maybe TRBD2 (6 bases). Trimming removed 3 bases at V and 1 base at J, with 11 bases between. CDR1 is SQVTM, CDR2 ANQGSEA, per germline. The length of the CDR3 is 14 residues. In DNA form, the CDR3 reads TGCAGCGTTGATAAGGCTAGCGGCACAGATACGCAGTATTTT. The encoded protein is CSVDKASGTDTQYF.

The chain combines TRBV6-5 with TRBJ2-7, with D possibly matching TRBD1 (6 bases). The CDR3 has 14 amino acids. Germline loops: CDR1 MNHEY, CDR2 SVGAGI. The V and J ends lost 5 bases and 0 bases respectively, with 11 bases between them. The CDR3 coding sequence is TGTGCCAGCAGTGACCCGGACAGCTCCTACGAGCAGTACTTC. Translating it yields CASSDPDSSYEQYF.

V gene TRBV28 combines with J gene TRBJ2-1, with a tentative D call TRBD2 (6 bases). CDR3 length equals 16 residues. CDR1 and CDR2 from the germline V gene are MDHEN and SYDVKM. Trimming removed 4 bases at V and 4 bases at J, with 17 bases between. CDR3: CASSSPGDGSYNEQFF. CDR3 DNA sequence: TGTGCCAGCAGTTCCCCGGGGGATGGGAGTTACAATGAGCAGTTCTTC. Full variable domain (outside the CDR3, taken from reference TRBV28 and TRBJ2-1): DVKVTQSSRYLVKRTGEKVFLECVQDMDHENMFWYRQDPGLGLRLIYFSYDVKMKEKGDIPEGYSVSREKKERFSLILESASTNQTSMYLCASSSPGDGSYNEQFFGPGTRLTVL.

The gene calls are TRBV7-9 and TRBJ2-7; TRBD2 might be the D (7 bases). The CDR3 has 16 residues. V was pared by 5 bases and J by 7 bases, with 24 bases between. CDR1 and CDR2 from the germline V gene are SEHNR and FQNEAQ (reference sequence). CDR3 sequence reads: CASSPPTGGGSREQYF. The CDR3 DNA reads TGTGCCAGCAGCCCCCCAACAGGCGGGGGCTCTCGGGAGCAGTACTTC.

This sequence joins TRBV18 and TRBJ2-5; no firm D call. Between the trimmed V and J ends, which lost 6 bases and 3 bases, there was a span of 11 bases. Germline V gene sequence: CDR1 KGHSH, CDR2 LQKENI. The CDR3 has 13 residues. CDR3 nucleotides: TGTGCCAGCTCCCCGGGTCTAGAAGAGACCCAGTACTTC. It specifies CASSPGLEETQYF.

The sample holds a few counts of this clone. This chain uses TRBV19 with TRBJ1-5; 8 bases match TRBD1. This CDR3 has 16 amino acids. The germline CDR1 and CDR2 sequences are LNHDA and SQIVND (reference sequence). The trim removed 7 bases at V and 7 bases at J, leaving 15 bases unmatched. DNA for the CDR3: TGTGCCAGTACCCCAATAACGGCAGGGGGCCACCAGCCCCAGCATTTT. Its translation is CASTPITAGGHQPQHF.

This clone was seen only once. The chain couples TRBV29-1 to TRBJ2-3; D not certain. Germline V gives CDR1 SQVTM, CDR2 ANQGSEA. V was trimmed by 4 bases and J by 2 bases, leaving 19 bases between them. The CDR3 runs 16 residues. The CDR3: CSVVGDPSGFTDTQYF. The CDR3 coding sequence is TGCAGCGTTGTAGGTGATCCCTCCGGGTTCACAGATACGCAGTATTTT.

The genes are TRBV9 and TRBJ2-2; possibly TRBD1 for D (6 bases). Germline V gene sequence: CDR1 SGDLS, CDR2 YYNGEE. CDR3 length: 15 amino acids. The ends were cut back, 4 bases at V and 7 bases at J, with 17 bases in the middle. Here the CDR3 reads CASSPQGRSDGELFF. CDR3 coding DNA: TGTGCCAGCAGCCCCCAGGGGAGATCGGACGGGGAGCTGTTTTTT.

The CDR3 protein is CASRDTQVNSGNTIYF. As DNA, the CDR3 is TGCGCCAGCAGAGATACACAGGTGAACTCTGGAAACACCATATATTTT. This chain joins TRBV5-1 and TRBJ1-3; possibly TRBD1 for D (5 bases). V was pared by 5 bases and J by 0 bases, with 15 bases between. There are 16 residues in the CDR3. Germline V gene data show CDR1 as SGHRS and CDR2 as YFSETQ.

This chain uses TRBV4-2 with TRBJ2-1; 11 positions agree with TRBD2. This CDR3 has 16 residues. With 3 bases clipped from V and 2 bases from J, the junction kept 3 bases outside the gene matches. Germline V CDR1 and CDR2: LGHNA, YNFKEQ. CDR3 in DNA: TGTGCCAGCAGCCAGACTAGCGGGACTACCTACAATGAGCAGTTCTTC. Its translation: CASSQTSGTTYNEQFF.

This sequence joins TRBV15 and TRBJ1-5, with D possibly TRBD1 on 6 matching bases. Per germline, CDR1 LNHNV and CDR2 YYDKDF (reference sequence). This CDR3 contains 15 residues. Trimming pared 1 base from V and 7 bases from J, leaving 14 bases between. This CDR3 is CATSRGGGPGQPQHF. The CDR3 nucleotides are TGTGCCACCAGCAGAGGGGGGGGCCCCGGGCAGCCCCAGCATTTT. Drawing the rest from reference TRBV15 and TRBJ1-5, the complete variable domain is DAMVIQNPRYQVTQFGKPVTLSCSQTLNHNVMYWYQQKSSQAPKLLFHYYDKDFNNEADTPDNFQSRRPNTSFCFLDIRSPGLGDTAMYLCATSRGGGPGQPQHFGDGTRLSIL.

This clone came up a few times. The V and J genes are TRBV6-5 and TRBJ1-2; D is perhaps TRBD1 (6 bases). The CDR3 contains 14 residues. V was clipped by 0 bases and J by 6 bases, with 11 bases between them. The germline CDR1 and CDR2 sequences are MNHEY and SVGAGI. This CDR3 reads CASSYSKAGDGYTF. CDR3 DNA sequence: TGTGCCAGCAGTTACTCGAAGGCAGGGGATGGCTACACCTTC.